What follows describes a single TCR beta chain. This entry belongs to a study of technical replicates of blood from a handful of donors. TCRdb keeps only in-frame clones here, not all; method: immunoSEQ multiplex PCR. The sample carries approximately 79,000 clones, 91% recorded once. Trimming cost V 0 bases and J 5 bases, with 8 bases left between them. The germline V gene encodes CDR1 GTSNPN and CDR2 SVGIG (reference sequence). There are 13 residues in the CDR3. Sequencing input: T cells isolated from PBMCs. The sequence was obtained from a human donor in good health. The chain links TRBV30 to TRBJ1-5; D remains ambiguous. In nucleotides, the CDR3 is TGTGCCTGGAGTGTACTATTAGATCAGCCCCAGCATTTT. Translating gives CAWSVLLDQPQHF.